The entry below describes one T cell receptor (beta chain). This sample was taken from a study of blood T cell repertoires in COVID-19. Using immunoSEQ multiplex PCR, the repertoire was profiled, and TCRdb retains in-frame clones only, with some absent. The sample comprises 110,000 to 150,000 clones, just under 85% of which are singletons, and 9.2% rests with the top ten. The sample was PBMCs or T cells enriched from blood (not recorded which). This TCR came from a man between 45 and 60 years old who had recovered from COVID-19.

CDR3 region: CASSQDLLSGTVIYEQYF. Written as DNA, the CDR3 is TGTGCCAGCAGCCAAGATTTACTTTCCGGGACAGTGATCTACGAGCAGTACTTC. J is TRBJ2-7 and V is TRBV4-2; 7 bases fit TRBD1. CDR1 is LGHNA, CDR2 YNFKEQ, per germline. The ends lost 0 bases at V and 3 bases at J; junction bases unmatched: 14. The CDR3 runs 18 residues.